This section outlines one TCR beta chain sequence together with its context. The data stem from a study of blood T cell repertoires in COVID-19. Study-level background: COVID-19 samples collected from the United States, Italy and Spain covered acute and convalescent phases. Nucleic acid was either cDNA or gDNA, and it came from T cells, B-cell-depleted T cells, or PBMCs.

How the authors handled the data: Amplification of reference gene primers provided the estimated nucleated cell counts. Sequencing was performed with immunoSEQ multiplex PCR; in TCRdb, only in-frame clones are kept and a portion is missing. D and trimming were read from the DNA, whereas the V and J calls and clone size are those reported in that table. The sample includes about 210,000 clones, 83% seen only once; the top ten take 2% to 3%. This clonotype originated in a woman in her forties with active or convalescent COVID-19. The sequencing sample was made of peripheral blood.

Written as DNA, the CDR3 is TGCAGCGTTGCCGCGGCCGGGGAGCTGTTTTTT. Encoded protein: CSVAAAGELFF. This chain joins TRBV29-1 and TRBJ2-2; D unclear. From germline, CDR1 is SQVTM and CDR2 ANQGSEA. V lost 4 bases and J 6 bases, leaving 6 bases between the germline ends. The CDR3 has 11 residues.